The clone carrying this T cell receptor beta chain has only one observation. As yet, its antigen is unknown. In TCRdb, the reads were re-called with MiXCR into one record per CDR3 protein. Of approximately 730,000 distinct CDR3 sequences detected, approximately 33% appear once; the ten largest clones hold about 20%. The germline V gene encodes CDR1 SQVTM and CDR2 ANQGSEA. V shed 5 bases and J 6 bases; nucleotides not matched to a gene: 12. The CDR3 is 14 amino acids. The source of the sample is a study of T cell repertoires in cytomegalovirus infection. Sample: cultured PBMCs, taken from culture after CMV antigen stimulation. The rearrangement joins TRBV29-1 to TRBJ2-7; TRBD2 matches at 8 bases. This sequence was found in a human donor in good health (CMV status not recorded). Some clones in this sample may be carry-over from other donors' samples. The CDR3 sequence is CSVTARGGRGEQYF. DNA for the CDR3: TGCAGCGTTACCGCCCGCGGGGGGCGAGGCGAGCAGTACTTC.